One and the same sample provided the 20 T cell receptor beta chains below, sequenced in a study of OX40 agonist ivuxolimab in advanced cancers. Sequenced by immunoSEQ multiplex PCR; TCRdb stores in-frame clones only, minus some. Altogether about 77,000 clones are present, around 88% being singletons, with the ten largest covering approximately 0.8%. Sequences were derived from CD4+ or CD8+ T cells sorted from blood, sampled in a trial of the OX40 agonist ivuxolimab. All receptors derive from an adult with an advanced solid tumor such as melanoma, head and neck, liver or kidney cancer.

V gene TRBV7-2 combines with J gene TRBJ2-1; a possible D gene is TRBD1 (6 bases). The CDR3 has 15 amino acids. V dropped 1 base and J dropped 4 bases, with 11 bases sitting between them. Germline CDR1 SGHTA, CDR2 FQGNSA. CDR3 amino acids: CASSLEQGRYNEQFF. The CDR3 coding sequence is TGTGCCAGCAGCTTAGAACAGGGTAGGTACAATGAGCAGTTCTTC.

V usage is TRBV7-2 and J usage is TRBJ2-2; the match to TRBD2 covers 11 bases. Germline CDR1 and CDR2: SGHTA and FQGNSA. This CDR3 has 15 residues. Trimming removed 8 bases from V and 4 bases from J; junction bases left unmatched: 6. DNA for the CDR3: TGTGCCAGCGTTAGCGGGAGGGCCAGCACCGGGGAGCTGTTTTTT. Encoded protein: CASVSGRASTGELFF.

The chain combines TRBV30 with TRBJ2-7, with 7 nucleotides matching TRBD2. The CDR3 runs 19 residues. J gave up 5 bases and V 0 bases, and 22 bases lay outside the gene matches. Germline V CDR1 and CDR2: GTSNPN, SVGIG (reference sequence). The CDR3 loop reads CAWSVTLLPLSGTSHEQYF. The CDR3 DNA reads TGTGCCTGGAGTGTAACCCTCCTCCCCCTAAGCGGGACTTCCCACGAGCAGTACTTC.

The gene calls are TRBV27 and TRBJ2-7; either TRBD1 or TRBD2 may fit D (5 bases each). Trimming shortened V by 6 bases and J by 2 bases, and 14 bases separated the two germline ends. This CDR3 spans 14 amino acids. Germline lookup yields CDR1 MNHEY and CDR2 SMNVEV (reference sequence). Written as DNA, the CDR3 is TGTGCCAGCAGCCGCCGGGACCTACCCTACGAGCAGTACTTC. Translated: CASSRRDLPYEQYF.

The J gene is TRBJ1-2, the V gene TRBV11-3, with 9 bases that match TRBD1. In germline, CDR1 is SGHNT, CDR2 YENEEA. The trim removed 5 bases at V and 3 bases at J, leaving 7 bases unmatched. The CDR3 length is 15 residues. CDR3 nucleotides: TGTGCCAGCAGCCTCCGGACAGGGGTGGACTATGGCTACACCTTC. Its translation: CASSLRTGVDYGYTF.

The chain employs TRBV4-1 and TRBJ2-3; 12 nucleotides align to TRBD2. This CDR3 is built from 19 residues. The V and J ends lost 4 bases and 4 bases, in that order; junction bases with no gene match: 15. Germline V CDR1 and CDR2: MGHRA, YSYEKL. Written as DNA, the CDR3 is TGCGCCAGCAGCCGAACTCTAGCGGGGGGGCAAGGGGGCGCAGATACGCAGTATTTT. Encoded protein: CASSRTLAGGQGGADTQYF.

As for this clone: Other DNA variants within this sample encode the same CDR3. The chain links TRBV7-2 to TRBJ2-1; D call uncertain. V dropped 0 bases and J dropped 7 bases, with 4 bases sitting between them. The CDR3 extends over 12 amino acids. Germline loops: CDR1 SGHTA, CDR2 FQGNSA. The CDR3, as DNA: TGTGCCAGCAGCTTAGCGCGAAATGAGCAGTTCTTC. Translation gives CASSLARNEQFF.

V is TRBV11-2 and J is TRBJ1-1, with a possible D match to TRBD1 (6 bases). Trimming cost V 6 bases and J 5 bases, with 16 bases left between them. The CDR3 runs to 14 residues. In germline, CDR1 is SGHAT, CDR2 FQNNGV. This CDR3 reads CASSFTRGGTEAFF. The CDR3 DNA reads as TGTGCCAGCAGTTTTACCAGGGGTGGGACTGAAGCTTTCTTT.

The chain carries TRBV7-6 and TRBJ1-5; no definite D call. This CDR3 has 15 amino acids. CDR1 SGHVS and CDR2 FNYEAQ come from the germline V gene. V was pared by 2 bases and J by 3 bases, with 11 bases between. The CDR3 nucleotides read TGTGCCAGCAGCTTACAGTCGGGTTTCAATCAGCCCCAGCATTTT. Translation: CASSLQSGFNQPQHF. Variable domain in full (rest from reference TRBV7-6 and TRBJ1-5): GAGVSQSPRYKVTKRGQDVALRCDPISGHVSLYWYRQALGQGPEFLTYFNYEAQQDKSGLPNDRFSAERPEGSISTLTIQRTEQRDSAMYRCASSLQSGFNQPQHFGDGTRLSIL.

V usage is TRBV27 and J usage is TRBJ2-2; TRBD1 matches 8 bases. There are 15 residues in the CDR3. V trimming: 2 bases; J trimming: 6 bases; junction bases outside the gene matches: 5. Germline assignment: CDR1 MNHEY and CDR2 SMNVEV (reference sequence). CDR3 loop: CASSLRTGYAGELFF. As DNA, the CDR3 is TGTGCCAGCAGTTTACGGACAGGGTACGCCGGGGAGCTGTTTTTT.

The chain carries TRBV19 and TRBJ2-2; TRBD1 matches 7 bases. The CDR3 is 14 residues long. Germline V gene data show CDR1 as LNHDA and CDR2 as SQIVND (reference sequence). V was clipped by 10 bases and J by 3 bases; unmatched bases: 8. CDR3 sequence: CATPGQADTGELFF. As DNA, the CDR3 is TGTGCCACCCCCGGACAGGCGGACACCGGGGAGCTGTTTTTT.

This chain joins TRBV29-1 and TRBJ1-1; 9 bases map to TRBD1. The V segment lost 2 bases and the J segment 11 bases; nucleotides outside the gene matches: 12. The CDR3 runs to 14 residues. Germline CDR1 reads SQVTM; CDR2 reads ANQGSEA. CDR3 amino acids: CSVEITLRQGGAFF. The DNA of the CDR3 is TGCAGCGTTGAAATCACTCTTAGACAGGGGGGGGCTTTCTTT.

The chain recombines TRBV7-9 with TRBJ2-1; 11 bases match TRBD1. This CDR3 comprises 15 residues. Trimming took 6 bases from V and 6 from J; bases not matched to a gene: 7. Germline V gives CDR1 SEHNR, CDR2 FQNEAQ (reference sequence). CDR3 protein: CASSSGQGAINEQFF. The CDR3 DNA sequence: TGTGCCAGCAGTTCAGGACAGGGGGCTATCAATGAGCAGTTCTTC.

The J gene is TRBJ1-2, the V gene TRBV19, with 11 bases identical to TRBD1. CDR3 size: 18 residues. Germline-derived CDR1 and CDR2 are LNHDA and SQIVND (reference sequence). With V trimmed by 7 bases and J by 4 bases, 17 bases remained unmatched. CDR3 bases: TGTGCCAGTACCCAAGTGGACAGGGGGCCCTACTGGGGCTATGGCTACACCTTC. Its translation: CASTQVDRGPYWGYGYTF.

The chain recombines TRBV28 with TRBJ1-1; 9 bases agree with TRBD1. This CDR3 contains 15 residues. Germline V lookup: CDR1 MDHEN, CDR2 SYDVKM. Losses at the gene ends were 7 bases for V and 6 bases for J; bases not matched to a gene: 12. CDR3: CASIRGGTGQAEAFF. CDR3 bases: TGTGCCAGCATACGGGGTGGGACAGGGCAGGCTGAAGCTTTCTTT.

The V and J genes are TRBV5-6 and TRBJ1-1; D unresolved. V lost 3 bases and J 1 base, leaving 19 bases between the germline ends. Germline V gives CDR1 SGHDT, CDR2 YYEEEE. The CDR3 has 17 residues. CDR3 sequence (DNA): TGTGCCAGCAGCTCCACGGTTGGGGTCTCCAGGAACACTGAAGCTTTCTTT. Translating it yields CASSSTVGVSRNTEAFF.

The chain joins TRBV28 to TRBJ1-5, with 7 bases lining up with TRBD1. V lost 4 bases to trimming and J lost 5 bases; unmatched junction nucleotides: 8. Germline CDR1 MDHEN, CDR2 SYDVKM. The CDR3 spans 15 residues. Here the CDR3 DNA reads TGTGCCAGCAGTTCCGGACAGGTAGGGGATCAGCCCCAGCATTTT. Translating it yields CASSSGQVGDQPQHF.

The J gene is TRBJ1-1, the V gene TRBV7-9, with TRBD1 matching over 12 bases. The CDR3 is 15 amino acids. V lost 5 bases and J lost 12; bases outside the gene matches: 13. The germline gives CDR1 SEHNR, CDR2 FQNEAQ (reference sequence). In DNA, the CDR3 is TGTGCCAGCAGCCCCTCTCCCGGGACAGGGGGCGGCTCTTTCTTT. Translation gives CASSPSPGTGGGSFF.

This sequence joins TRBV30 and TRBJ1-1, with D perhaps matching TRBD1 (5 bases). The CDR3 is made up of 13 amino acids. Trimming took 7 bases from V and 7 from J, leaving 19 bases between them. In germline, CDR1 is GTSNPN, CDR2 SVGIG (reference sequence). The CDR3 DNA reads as TGTGCCTTAAGCAGTGGGGGACGTGTTGAAGCTTTCTTT. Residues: CALSSGGRVEAFF.

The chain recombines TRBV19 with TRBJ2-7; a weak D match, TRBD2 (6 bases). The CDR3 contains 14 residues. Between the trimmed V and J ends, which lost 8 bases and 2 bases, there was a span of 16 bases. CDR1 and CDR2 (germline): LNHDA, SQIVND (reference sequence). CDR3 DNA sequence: TGTGCCAGTTCCGGGGGTAGCACCCCCTACGAGCAGTACTTC. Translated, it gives CASSGGSTPYEQYF.